These T cell receptor beta chains were read from a single sample in a study of T cell responses to AZD1222 COVID-19 vaccine. Data came from immunoSEQ multiplex PCR; TCRdb stores just in-frame clones and leaves some out. The repertoire holds some 130,000 clones, with about four fifths as singletons. The sequences come from peripheral blood, collected on day 0 of AZD1222 vaccination. Every receptor here comes from an adult in good health. The CDR3 runs from the conserved cysteine through the conserved F or W. The D gene is left open where the match is weak. A row's size may be missing; if present it is once, few, many or a size class.

.	TRBD1	TRBV28	15	TRBJ2-1	CASSLTGQGYNEQFF	TGTGCCAGCAGTTTAACGGGACAGGGTTACAATGAGCAGTTCTTC
.	.	TRBV7-9	17	TRBJ2-6	CASSNQEESSGANVLTF	TGTGCCAGCAGTAATCAGGAAGAAAGCTCTGGGGCCAACGTCCTGACTTTC
.	TRBD2	TRBV18	17	TRBJ2-5	CASSPLPSGASGETQYF	TGTGCCAGCTCACCCTTGCCTAGCGGGGCCTCCGGAGAGACCCAGTACTTC
.	TRBD2	TRBV28	13	TRBJ2-7	CASRWWEGNEQYF	TGTGCCAGCAGGTGGTGGGAGGGCAACGAGCAGTACTTC
.	.	TRBV5-1	14	TRBJ2-4	CASSTEGVKNIQYF	TGCGCCAGCTCCACCGAGGGGGTCAAAAACATTCAGTACTTC
once	.	TRBV18	15	TRBJ1-1	CASSFETRMNTEAFF	TGTGCCAGCTCATTCGAGACACGGATGAACACTGAAGCTTTCTTT
.	.	TRBV4-1	15	TRBJ1-4	CASSQDEGYREKLFF	TGCGCCAGCAGCCAAGATGAAGGGTACCGAGAAAAACTGTTTTTT
.	.	TRBV6-6	14	TRBJ2-7	CASSPPDTRVEQYF	TGTGCCAGCAGTCCCCCGGACACACGTGTTGAGCAGTACTTC
.	.	TRBV3-1/TRBV3-2	15	TRBJ1-5	CASSQASIGNQPQHF	TGTGCCAGCAGCCAAGCATCCATCGGCAATCAGCCCCAGCATTTT
.	.	TRBV23-1	16	TRBJ1-5	CASSPNRIPPPRPQHF	TGCGCCAGCAGTCCCAACAGGATACCACCTCCCAGGCCCCAGCATTTT
few	.	TRBV19	12	TRBJ2-7	CASSQAWGEQYF	TGTGCCAGTAGTCAGGCATGGGGCGAGCAGTACTTC
.	.	TRBV5-5	15	TRBJ2-5	CASSFGDLRQETQYF	TGTGCCAGCAGCTTTGGGGACTTGAGACAAGAGACCCAGTACTTC
.	.	TRBV5-1	14	TRBJ2-7	CASSLEGGSYEQYF	TGCGCCAGCAGCTTGGAAGGGGGCTCCTACGAGCAGTACTTC
.	.	TRBV6-6	12	TRBJ1-6	CASRQGNSPLHF	TGTGCCAGCAGACAGGGTAATTCACCCCTCCACTTT
once	TRBD1	TRBV2	15	TRBJ2-5	CASSRDRPSSETQYF	TGTGCCAGCAGCCGGGACAGGCCCTCGAGTGAGACCCAGTACTTC
.	TRBD1	TRBV24-1	15	TRBJ1-2	CATSGVGTEGYGYTF	TGTGCCACCAGTGGTGTGGGGACAGAGGGCTATGGCTACACCTTC
.	.	TRBV28	13	TRBJ2-1	CASSRGLFNEQFF	TGTGCCAGCAGTCGAGGACTCTTCAATGAGCAGTTCTTC
few	.	TRBV4-1	12	TRBJ1-4	CASSHLGEKLFF	TGCGCCAGCAGCCACCTAGGCGAAAAACTGTTTTTT
once	.	TRBV30	14	TRBJ2-1	CAWSSKRTNNEQFF	TGTGCCTGGAGTAGTAAACGGACCAACAATGAGCAGTTCTTC
.	.	TRBV6-5	15	TRBJ1-2	CASNTSRRGNYGYTF	TGTGCCAGCAACACCTCTCGAAGGGGGAACTATGGCTACACCTTC
once	.	TRBV30	14	TRBJ1-2	CAWNTGLARSGYTF	TGTGCCTGGAACACCGGACTGGCAAGGAGTGGCTACACCTTC
once	.	TRBV23-1	14	TRBJ1-5	CASRNSYSNQPQHF	TGCGCCAGCAGGAACAGCTATAGCAATCAGCCCCAGCATTTT
once	TRBD1	TRBV4-2	17	TRBJ2-1	CASSQISGQGYGNEQFF	TGTGCCAGCAGCCAAATTTCGGGACAGGGATACGGCAATGAGCAGTTCTTC
.	.	TRBV18	15	TRBJ1-4	CASSPIPVHSGKLFF	TGTGCCAGCTCACCCATACCTGTGCACTCGGGAAAACTGTTTTTT
few	.	TRBV28	12	TRBJ1-2	CASTKGEYGYTF	TGTGCCAGCACCAAGGGGGAATATGGCTACACCTTC
once	.	TRBV6-6	15	TRBJ2-7	CASRPRQASSYEQYF	TGTGCCAGCCGGCCGAGACAGGCAAGCTCCTACGAGCAGTACTTC
.	.	TRBV29-1	12	TRBJ2-1	CSVPFRGNEQFF	TGCAGCGTCCCATTTCGGGGGAATGAGCAGTTCTTC
.	.	TRBV28	16	TRBJ1-6	CASSFQGSSYNSPLHF	TGTGCCAGCAGTTTTCAGGGGAGCTCCTATAATTCACCCCTCCACTTT
.	.	TRBV6-1	13	TRBJ1-2	CASSEQGRGGYTF	TGTGCCAGCAGTGAACAGGGGAGAGGTGGCTACACCTTC
.	.	TRBV5-1	14	TRBJ1-1	CASRPGTSNTEAFF	TGCGCCAGCAGACCGGGGACTTCAAACACTGAAGCTTTCTTT
.	.	TRBV2	11	TRBJ1-2	CASSDNYGYTF	TGTGCCAGCAGTGATAACTATGGCTACACCTTC
once	.	TRBV19	16	TRBJ1-2	CASSGTLRDLLQGYTF	TGTGCCAGTAGCGGAACTCTTAGGGACTTGCTGCAGGGCTACACCTTC
.	.	TRBV20-1	10	TRBJ1-2	CSAVTYGYTF	TGCAGTGCTGTGACCTATGGCTACACCTTC
.	.	TRBV3-1/TRBV3-2	13	TRBJ1-1	CASSFAGYREAFF	TGTGCCAGCAGCTTTGCAGGCTATCGAGAAGCTTTCTTT
.	.	TRBV7-9	14	TRBJ1-2	CASTSNMGETGYTF	TGTGCCAGCACCTCGAACATGGGAGAGACCGGCTACACCTTC
.	TRBD1	TRBV28	15	TRBJ1-2	CASSLGLTGAGGYTF	TGTGCCAGCAGTCTTGGCCTAACAGGGGCGGGCGGCTACACCTTC
once	TRBD1	TRBV5-6	16	TRBJ1-1	CASSLPGQGETTEAFF	TGTGCCAGCAGCCTTCCGGGACAGGGAGAGACCACTGAAGCTTTCTTT
once	TRBD1	TRBV7-9	15	TRBJ1-2	CASSLATGGEDGYTF	TGTGCCAGCAGCTTAGCGACAGGGGGAGAGGATGGCTACACCTTC
.	.	TRBV5-4	16	TRBJ1-4	CASSLRGVPTNEKLFF	TGTGCCAGCAGCTTACGTGGAGTGCCAACTAATGAAAAACTGTTTTTT
.	.	TRBV28	12	TRBJ2-7	CASKAEGYEQYF	TGTGCCAGCAAGGCAGAGGGCTACGAGCAGTACTTC
.	.	TRBV6-5	15	TRBJ1-2	CASSYSDRSPYGYTF	TGTGCCAGCAGTTACTCGGACCGTTCCCCCTATGGCTACACCTTC
few	.	TRBV5-8	15	TRBJ1-5	CASSLAGLGVQPQHF	TGTGCCAGCAGCTTGGCCGGCTTGGGGGTTCAGCCCCAGCATTTT
.	.	TRBV3-1/TRBV3-2	15	TRBJ1-2	CASSRDDRAVSGYTF	TGTGCCAGCAGCCGGGATGACAGAGCAGTCTCTGGCTACACCTTC
.	TRBD1	TRBV28	14	TRBJ1-4	CASSLAGGGEKLFF	TGTGCCAGCAGTTTAGCAGGGGGGGGTGAAAAACTGTTTTTT
.	.	TRBV28	15	TRBJ1-2	CASSFRQVANYGYTF	TGTGCCAGCAGTTTCCGACAGGTTGCCAACTATGGCTACACCTTC
.	.	TRBV28	12	TRBJ1-1	CASDKVGIEAFF	TGTGCCAGTGACAAGGTGGGGATCGAAGCTTTCTTT
.	.	TRBV2	13	TRBJ1-4	CASRPDNFEKLFF	TGTGCCAGCAGGCCCGACAACTTTGAAAAACTGTTTTTT
.	TRBD1	TRBV29-1	14	TRBJ2-7	CSVKRDRGNYEQYF	TGCAGCGTCAAGAGGGACAGGGGTAATTACGAGCAGTACTTC
.	.	TRBV5-1	14	TRBJ1-6	CASSPTSNNSPLHF	TGCGCCAGCAGCCCGACTTCTAATAATTCACCCCTCCACTTT
.	.	TRBV6-4	13	TRBJ2-5	CASSFDRGETQYF	TGTGCCAGCAGTTTCGACAGAGGGGAGACCCAGTACTTC
.	.	TRBV7-9	12	TRBJ2-7	CASSPGTYEQYF	TGTGCCAGCAGCCCCGGGACCTACGAGCAGTACTTC
.	.	TRBV28	11	TRBJ1-1	CALSAGTEAFF	TGTGCATTATCGGCTGGCACTGAAGCTTTCTTT
.	.	TRBV5-1	14	TRBJ2-1	CASSLWTTGNEQFF	TGCGCCAGCAGCTTATGGACAACTGGCAATGAGCAGTTCTTC